This T cell receptor (beta chain) came from a study of T cells in Graves' hyperthyroidism and ophthalmopathy. There were TCR beta CDR3 regions amplified from RNA transcripts. The study used the HTBI primer set for a first-round RT-PCR of the TCR CDR3. TCRdb used MiXCR to reprocess the multiplex PCR reads, holding one entry per CDR3 protein. The sample includes about 380,000 distinct CDR3 sequences, roughly 14% seen only once; the top ten take 15% to 20%. V was trimmed by 7 bases and J by 8 bases, leaving 20 bases between them. The CDR3 runs to 15 residues. Germline assignment: CDR1 LGHNT and CDR2 FRNRAP. This clonotype was picked up many times.

V usage is TRBV12-5 and J usage is TRBJ1-4, with D unclear. The sequencing sample was made of blood. The sequence was obtained from a woman aged 30 to 39 with Graves' ophthalmopathy. CDR3 in amino acids: CASVESGVRSEKLFF. The CDR3 DNA sequence: TGTGCTAGTGTGGAGAGTGGGGTTCGCAGCGAAAAACTGTTTTTT.